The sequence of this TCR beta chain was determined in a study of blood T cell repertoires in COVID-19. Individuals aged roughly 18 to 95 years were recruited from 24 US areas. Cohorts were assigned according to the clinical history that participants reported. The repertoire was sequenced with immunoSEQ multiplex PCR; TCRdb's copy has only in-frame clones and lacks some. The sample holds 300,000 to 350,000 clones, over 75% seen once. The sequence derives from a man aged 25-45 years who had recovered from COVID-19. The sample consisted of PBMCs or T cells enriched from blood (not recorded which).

The CDR3 region has the DNA TGCAGCGTTCTCGACAGGTTGGAGACCCAGTACTTC. Translation: CSVLDRLETQYF. This chain connects TRBV29-1 to TRBJ2-5; possibly TRBD1 for D (6 bases). CDR1 and CDR2 (germline): SQVTM, ANQGSEA. With 5 bases removed from V and 5 bases from J, the gap between germline ends came to 12 bases. This CDR3 spans 12 amino acids.